Following are 30 T cell receptor beta chains from one sample sequenced in a study of T cell responses to AZD1222 COVID-19 vaccine. Profiled with immunoSEQ multiplex PCR; TCRdb holds only in-frame clones, not every one. The table shows under 200,000 clones, with around 89% occurring only once. The specimen comprised peripheral blood, sampled 28 days after the second AZD1222 dose. These TCRs come from an adult who received the AZD1222 COVID-19 vaccine.

V is TRBV4-2 and J is TRBJ1-2, with 7 bases fitting TRBD1. There are 16 residues in the CDR3. Germline assignment: CDR1 LGHNA and CDR2 YNFKEQ. After removal of 0 bases from V and 3 bases from J, the junction contained 7 bases not matched to a gene. The CDR3: CASSQEVGTDYYGYTF. For the CDR3, the DNA is TGTGCCAGCAGCCAAGAAGTCGGGACAGACTACTATGGCTACACCTTC.

This chain connects TRBV6-5 to TRBJ1-5; TRBD1 matches 7 bases. Germline V gene lookup returns CDR1 MNHEY and CDR2 SVGAGI. The CDR3 has 14 residues. With 5 bases clipped from V and 5 bases from J, the junction kept 6 bases outside the gene matches. CDR3: CASSRQGGDQPQHF. The CDR3 DNA reads TGTGCCAGCAGTCGACAGGGAGGGGATCAGCCCCAGCATTTT.

The V gene is TRBV7-2, the J gene TRBJ2-1, with a weak D call TRBD1 (6 bases). This CDR3 is 14 amino acids long. CDR1 is SGHTA and CDR2 is FQGNSA in the germline V gene. Trimming took 7 bases from V and 2 from J, leaving 12 bases between them. The CDR3 bases are TGTGCCAGCATCCGACAGGTGACCTACAATGAGCAGTTCTTC. It translates to CASIRQVTYNEQFF.

V is TRBV4-2 and J is TRBJ2-2; a possible D gene is TRBD2 (6 bases). The CDR3 spans 17 residues. The germline gives CDR1 LGHNA, CDR2 YNFKEQ. Trimming stripped 1 base from V and 0 bases from J, with 12 bases between. The CDR3 reads CASSQGGGAPNTGELFF. CDR3 nucleotide sequence: TGTGCCAGCAGCCAAGGAGGCGGGGCGCCGAACACCGGGGAGCTGTTTTTT.

This clone was detected a few times. The rearrangement joins TRBV27 to TRBJ2-7, with 8 bases that match TRBD1. Germline V lookup: CDR1 MNHEY, CDR2 SMNVEV (reference sequence). The CDR3 contains 14 residues. V dropped 4 bases and J dropped 3; count of bases not matched to a gene: 5. Written as DNA, the CDR3 is TGTGCCAGCAGTTACCACAGGGGGAGCTACGAGCAGTACTTC. Protein sequence: CASSYHRGSYEQYF.

This chain connects TRBV19 to TRBJ2-3, with 7 positions matching TRBD2. Looked up from germline, CDR1 is LNHDA and CDR2 is SQIVND (reference sequence). V lost 7 bases to trimming and J lost 0 bases; unmatched junction nucleotides: 16. This CDR3 is built from 18 residues. CDR3 sequence reads: CASTRLHGPRGSTDTQYF. The CDR3 bases are TGTGCCAGTACCAGGCTCCACGGTCCGCGGGGGAGCACAGATACGCAGTATTTT.

The chain employs TRBV6-5 and TRBJ1-3; 7 nucleotides line up with TRBD1. CDR1 is MNHEY and CDR2 is SVGAGI in the germline V gene. CDR3 length: 14 residues. V was clipped by 8 bases and J by 4 bases; unmatched bases: 8. CDR3 sequence (DNA): TGTGCCAGCGAACCACAGGGGTTCGGAAACACCATATATTTT. Translating it yields CASEPQGFGNTIYF.

This chain uses TRBV28 with TRBJ1-3; 8 bases are a match to TRBD1. Trimming at V came to 3 bases and at J to 2 bases, leaving 0 bases not matched to a gene. The V gene's germline CDR1 is MDHEN and CDR2 SYDVKM. The CDR3 has 14 amino acids. The CDR3 bases are TGTGCCAGCAGTTTGACAGGGGCTGGAAACACCATATATTTT. Its protein is CASSLTGAGNTIYF.

This chain uses TRBV5-1 with TRBJ1-2; D gene ambiguous. V was cut by 0 bases and J by 8 bases, with 11 bases left in between. This CDR3 has 13 residues. Germline CDR1 SGHRS, CDR2 YFSETQ. The CDR3 is CASSLDPWEGYTF. Here the CDR3 DNA reads TGCGCCAGCAGCTTGGACCCGTGGGAAGGCTACACCTTC.

CDR3 sequence reads: CASSLDPGNEQFF. The CDR3 region has the DNA TGTGCCAGCAGCTTAGATCCTGGGAATGAGCAGTTCTTC. The J gene is TRBJ2-1, the V gene TRBV11-2; D remains ambiguous. CDR3 length: 13 residues. Germline loops: CDR1 SGHAT, CDR2 FQNNGV. V was pared by 0 bases and J by 7 bases, with 7 bases between.

This rearrangement joins TRBV29-1 to TRBJ1-5; tentative D call: TRBD1 (6 bases). V was shortened by 6 bases and J by 5 bases, with 14 bases between the two germline ends. The CDR3 runs 13 residues. Germline V lookup: CDR1 SQVTM, CDR2 ANQGSEA. This chain's CDR3 is CSVQEGGDQPQHF. The CDR3 coding sequence is TGCAGCGTCCAGGAGGGGGGAGATCAGCCCCAGCATTTT.

The chain couples TRBV7-3 to TRBJ2-2, with TRBD2 identical over 15 bases. V lost 5 bases, J lost 5 bases, and 3 bases stayed unmatched. Germline assignment: CDR1 SGHTA and CDR2 FQGTGA. The CDR3 covers 16 residues. The CDR3 reads CASSPGLAGGTGELFF. CDR3 DNA sequence: TGTGCCAGCAGCCCGGGACTAGCGGGAGGAACCGGGGAGCTGTTTTTT.

The J gene is TRBJ2-3, the V gene TRBV4-2; perhaps TRBD2 as D (6 bases). V was shortened by 0 bases and J by 3 bases, with 13 bases between the two germline ends. The CDR3 runs to 16 residues. The germline V gene has CDR1 LGHNA and CDR2 YNFKEQ. The CDR3 sequence is CASSQDPGLRTDTQYF. For the CDR3, the DNA is TGTGCCAGCAGCCAAGATCCGGGACTTAGAACAGATACGCAGTATTTT.

The V gene is TRBV7-8, the J gene TRBJ2-7; 9 bases map to TRBD1. The CDR3 is made up of 15 amino acids. The germline gives CDR1 SGHVS, CDR2 FQNEAQ. V dropped 7 bases and J dropped 5; count of bases not matched to a gene: 12. CDR3 sequence reads: CASTSLGTGRDEQYF. CDR3 in DNA: TGTGCCAGCACCAGTCTGGGGACAGGGAGGGACGAGCAGTACTTC.

The genes are TRBV4-3 and TRBJ2-3; 9 nucleotides agree with TRBD2. The J segment lost 3 bases and the V segment lost 0 bases, leaving 10 bases of the junction unmatched. The germline gives CDR1 LGHNA, CDR2 YSLEER. The CDR3 is 18 amino acids. The CDR3 bases are TGCGCCAGCAGCCAAGAGAGCGCGGTAGCGGGAGCGACAGATACGCAGTATTTT. The encoded protein is CASSQESAVAGATDTQYF.

This chain links TRBV18 with TRBJ1-6; 7 bases agree with TRBD1. The CDR3 consists of 14 residues. Looked up from germline, CDR1 is KGHSH and CDR2 is LQKENI. V trimming: 3 bases; J trimming: 5 bases; junction bases outside the gene matches: 1. This CDR3 reads CASSPGTDNSPLHF. In nucleotides, the CDR3 is TGTGCCAGCTCACCGGGGACAGATAATTCACCCCTCCACTTT.

This sequence joins TRBV7-9 and TRBJ2-7, with 8 bases lining up with TRBD1. Germline V gene lookup returns CDR1 SEHNR and CDR2 FQNEAQ (reference sequence). CDR3 length: 15 residues. The J segment lost 0 bases and the V segment lost 5 bases, leaving 6 bases of the junction unmatched. CDR3 sequence reads: CASSIGQGLSYEQYF. Here the CDR3 DNA reads TGTGCCAGCAGCATTGGACAGGGCCTCTCCTACGAGCAGTACTTC. Full variable domain (remainder filled in from reference TRBV7-9 and TRBJ2-7): DTGVSQNPRHKITKRGQNVTFRCDPISEHNRLYWYRQTLGQGPEFLTYFQNEAQLEKSRLLSDRFSAERPKGSFSTLEIQRTEQGDSAMYLCASSIGQGLSYEQYFGPGTRLTVT.

The genes are TRBV7-8 and TRBJ1-1; the D gene is possibly TRBD1 (6 bases). The CDR3 is 13 residues long. Germline CDR1 and CDR2: SGHVS and FQNEAQ. Between the trimmed V and J ends, which lost 7 bases and 1 base, there was a span of 10 bases. The CDR3 coding sequence is TGTGCCAGCACCGGACAGCAGAACACTGAAGCTTTCTTT. This translates into CASTGQQNTEAFF.

The J gene is TRBJ2-2, the V gene TRBV4-2, with TRBD2 matching 7 bases. CDR3 length: 16 residues. V lost 0 bases to trimming and J lost 5 bases; unmatched junction nucleotides: 6. The germline V gene has CDR1 LGHNA and CDR2 YNFKEQ. In DNA, the CDR3 is TGTGCCAGCAGCCAAGATGCGGGAGTGGGTACCGGGGAGCTGTTTTTT. Its translation: CASSQDAGVGTGELFF.

About this clone: An end of the junction does not agree with germline; a read error may underlie this. The V and J genes are TRBV7-7 and TRBJ2-2; no clear D gene. The CDR3 runs to 16 residues. Germline V gene sequence: CDR1 SSHAT, CDR2 FNYEAQ (reference sequence). The CDR3 DNA reads as TGTGCTAGCAGCTTAAGCCCCACCTACGGGACCGGGGAGCTGTTTTTT. This encodes CASSLSPTYGTGELFF.

The chain recombines TRBV5-1 with TRBJ1-3, with no clear D. Germline CDR1 is SGHRS and CDR2 is YFSETQ. This CDR3 spans 14 amino acids. Trimming took 4 bases from V and 0 from J, leaving 8 bases between them. The chain's CDR3 is CASSRLDSGNTIYF. The CDR3 DNA reads TGCGCCAGCAGCCGGTTGGACTCTGGAAACACCATATATTTT.

V usage is TRBV6-1 and J usage is TRBJ2-3; a possible D gene is TRBD2 (6 bases). Trimming left V 2 bases short and J 0 bases short, with 15 bases between. Looked up from germline, CDR1 is MNHNS and CDR2 is SASEGT. The CDR3 extends over 17 amino acids. CDR3 in amino acids: CASSEYLAALSTDTQYF. CDR3 coding DNA: TGTGCCAGCAGTGAATATTTAGCGGCACTTAGCACAGATACGCAGTATTTT.

The genes are TRBV7-6 and TRBJ2-1, with D possibly matching TRBD2 (6 bases). The germline V gene has CDR1 SGHVS and CDR2 FNYEAQ. V was shortened by 5 bases and J by 0 bases, with 11 bases between the two germline ends. The CDR3 is 15 residues long. The CDR3 spells CASSETDYSYNEQFF. The CDR3 bases are TGTGCCAGCAGCGAGACGGACTACTCCTACAATGAGCAGTTCTTC. The entire variable domain, with the rest obtained from reference TRBV7-6 and TRBJ2-1, is as follows: GAGVSQSPRYKVTKRGQDVALRCDPISGHVSLYWYRQALGQGPEFLTYFNYEAQQDKSGLPNDRFSAERPEGSISTLTIQRTEQRDSAMYRCASSETDYSYNEQFFGPGTRLTVL.

This rearrangement joins TRBV5-1 to TRBJ2-7, with 7 nucleotides matching TRBD1. Germline values: CDR1 SGHRS, CDR2 YFSETQ. The V gene end was trimmed by 4 bases and the J gene end by 0 bases; junction bases not matched to a gene: 7. The length of the CDR3 is 15 residues. The CDR3 sequence: CASSPGQPSSYEQYF. DNA of the CDR3: TGCGCCAGCAGCCCGGGACAGCCAAGCTCCTACGAGCAGTACTTC. Combining the CDR3 with reference TRBV5-1 and TRBJ2-7 gives the whole variable domain KAGVTQTPRYLIKTRGQQVTLSCSPISGHRSVSWYQQTPGQGLQFLFEYFSETQRNKGNFPGRFSGRQFSNSRSEMNVSTLELGDSALYLCASSPGQPSSYEQYFGPGTRLTVT.

CDR3 sequence (DNA): TGTGCCAGCAGTTTAAGGGGGAGCCAATGGAACACTGAAGCTTTCTTT. This translates into CASSLRGSQWNTEAFF. The chain recombines TRBV28 with TRBJ1-1, with a possible D match to TRBD1 (6 bases). The CDR3 has 16 amino acids. Germline CDR1 reads MDHEN; CDR2 reads SYDVKM. With 2 bases removed from V and 1 base from J, the gap between germline ends came to 14 bases.

The chain employs TRBV5-1 and TRBJ2-2, with TRBD2 matching 8 bases. CDR1 is SGHRS, CDR2 YFSETQ, per germline. V was pared by 7 bases and J by 6 bases, with 8 bases of the junction left unmatched. The CDR3 extends over 14 amino acids. The CDR3 spells CASHGGGGPGELFF. In DNA form, the CDR3 reads TGCGCCAGCCATGGAGGCGGGGGGCCCGGGGAGCTGTTTTTT.

The chain employs TRBV4-1 and TRBJ1-4; D is possibly TRBD1 (6 bases). V was trimmed by 5 bases and J by 8 bases, leaving 12 bases between them. This CDR3 is built from 13 residues. Germline V gene lookup returns CDR1 MGHRA and CDR2 YSYEKL. DNA of the CDR3: TGCGCCAGCAGCAGGGGGAGCGGGGAAAAACTGTTTTTT. Its protein product is CASSRGSGEKLFF.

This clone appeared a few times. The rearrangement links TRBV3-1 (or the pseudogene TRBV3-2) to TRBJ2-1, with 9 bases that match TRBD2. The CDR3 has 14 residues. From germline, CDR1 is LGHDT and CDR2 YNNKEL (reference sequence). V dropped 6 bases and J dropped 10; count of bases not matched to a gene: 10. CDR3 sequence reads: CASRHSGGRGEQFF. The CDR3 DNA reads as TGTGCCAGCAGGCATAGCGGGGGCAGGGGGGAGCAGTTCTTC.

This sequence joins TRBV19 and TRBJ2-3; D unclear. V was shortened by 3 bases and J by 0 bases, with 7 bases between the two germline ends. The germline gives CDR1 LNHDA, CDR2 SQIVND (reference sequence). The CDR3 consists of 14 residues. The CDR3 sequence: CASSIIFSTDTQYF. DNA for the CDR3: TGTGCCAGTAGTATTATATTTAGCACAGATACGCAGTATTTT.

The chain combines TRBV5-1 with TRBJ2-1, with 8 bases fitting TRBD1. Germline V CDR1 and CDR2: SGHRS, YFSETQ. The CDR3 contains 16 residues. The V segment lost 4 bases and the J segment 4 bases; nucleotides outside the gene matches: 10. Here the CDR3 DNA reads TGCGCCAGCAGCCTATCGACAGGGGCTGCGTACAATGAGCAGTTCTTC. It specifies CASSLSTGAAYNEQFF.